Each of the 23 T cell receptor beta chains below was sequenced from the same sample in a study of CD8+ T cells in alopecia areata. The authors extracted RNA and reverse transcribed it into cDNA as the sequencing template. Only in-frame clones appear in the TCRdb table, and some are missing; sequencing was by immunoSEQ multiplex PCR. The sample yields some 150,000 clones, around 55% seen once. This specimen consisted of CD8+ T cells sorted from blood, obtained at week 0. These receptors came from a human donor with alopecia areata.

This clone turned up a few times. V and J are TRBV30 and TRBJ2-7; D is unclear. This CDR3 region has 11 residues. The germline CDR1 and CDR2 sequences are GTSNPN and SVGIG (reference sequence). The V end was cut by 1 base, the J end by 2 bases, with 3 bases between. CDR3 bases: TGTGCCTGGAGTGAGCCCTACGAGCAGTACTTC. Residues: CAWSEPYEQYF.

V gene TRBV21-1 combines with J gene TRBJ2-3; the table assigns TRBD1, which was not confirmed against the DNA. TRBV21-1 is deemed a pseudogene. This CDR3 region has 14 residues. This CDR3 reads CASSKASNTDTQYF. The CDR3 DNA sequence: TGTGCCAGCAGCAAGGCCTCGAACACAGATACGCAGTATTTT.

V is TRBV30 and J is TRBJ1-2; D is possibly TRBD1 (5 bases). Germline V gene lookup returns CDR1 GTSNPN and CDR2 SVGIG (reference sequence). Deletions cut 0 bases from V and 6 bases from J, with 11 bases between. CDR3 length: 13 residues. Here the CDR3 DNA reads TGTGCCTGGAGTGTACAAAGCAGGGATGGCTACACCTTC. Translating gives CAWSVQSRDGYTF.

CDR3 amino acids: CAWSGGRLAGANVLTF. CDR3 bases: TGTGCCTGGAGTGGGGGAAGACTTGCTGGGGCCAACGTCCTGACTTTC. The V call is TRBV30, the J call TRBJ2-6; no firm D call. Looked up from germline, CDR1 is GTSNPN and CDR2 is SVGIG (reference sequence). V gave up 1 base and J gave up 2 bases, with 12 bases separating them. There are 16 residues in the CDR3.

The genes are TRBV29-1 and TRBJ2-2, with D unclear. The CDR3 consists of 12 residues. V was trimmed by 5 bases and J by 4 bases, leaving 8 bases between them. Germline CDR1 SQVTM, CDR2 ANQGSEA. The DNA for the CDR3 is TGCAGCGTTCCCGTGGCCACCGGGGAGCTGTTTTTT. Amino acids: CSVPVATGELFF.

CDR3: CASSTPGHFF. DNA for the CDR3: TGTGCCAGCAGTACTCCGGGACACTTCTTC. The chain recombines TRBV2 with TRBJ2-1; perhaps TRBD1 as D (6 bases). V lost 5 bases to trimming and J lost 16 bases, with 12 bases between them. This CDR3 has 10 amino acids. Germline V CDR1 and CDR2: SNHLY, FYNNEI.

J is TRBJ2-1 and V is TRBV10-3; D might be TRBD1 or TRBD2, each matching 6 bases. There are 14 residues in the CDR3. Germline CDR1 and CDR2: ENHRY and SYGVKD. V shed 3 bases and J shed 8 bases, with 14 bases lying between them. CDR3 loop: CAISDVGGPHEQFF. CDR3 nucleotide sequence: TGTGCCATCAGTGATGTAGGGGGGCCGCATGAGCAGTTCTTC.

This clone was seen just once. CDR3 sequence (DNA): TGTGCCAGCAGTGACTTACAGTGGGGGACAGGGGCGTACGAGCAGTACTTC. This gives the protein CASSDLQWGTGAYEQYF. The chain joins TRBV6-1 to TRBJ2-7, with 10 bases lining up with TRBD1. In germline, CDR1 is MNHNS, CDR2 SASEGT. This CDR3 is built from 17 residues. J gave up 4 bases and V 3 bases, and 12 bases lay outside the gene matches.

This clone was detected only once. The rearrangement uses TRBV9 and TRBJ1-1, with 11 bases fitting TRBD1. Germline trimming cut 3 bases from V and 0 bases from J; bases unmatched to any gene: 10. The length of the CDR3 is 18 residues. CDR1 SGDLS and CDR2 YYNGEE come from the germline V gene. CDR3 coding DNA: TGTGCCAGCAGCGCGTGGGGGACAGGGGGTACCCTGAACACTGAAGCTTTCTTT. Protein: CASSAWGTGGTLNTEAFF. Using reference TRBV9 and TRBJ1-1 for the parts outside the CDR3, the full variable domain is DSGVTQTPKHLITATGQRVTLRCSPRSGDLSVYWYQQSLDQGLQFLIQYYNGEERAKGNILERFSAQQFPDLHSELNLSSLELGDSALYFCASSAWGTGGTLNTEAFFGQGTRLTVV.

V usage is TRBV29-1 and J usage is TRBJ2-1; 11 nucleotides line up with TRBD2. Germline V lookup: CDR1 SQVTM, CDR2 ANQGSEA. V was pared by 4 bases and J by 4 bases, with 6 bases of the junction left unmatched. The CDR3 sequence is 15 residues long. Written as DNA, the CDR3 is TGCAGCGTTGCCCTAGCGGGAGGCAATTACAATGAGCAGTTCTTC. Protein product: CSVALAGGNYNEQFF.

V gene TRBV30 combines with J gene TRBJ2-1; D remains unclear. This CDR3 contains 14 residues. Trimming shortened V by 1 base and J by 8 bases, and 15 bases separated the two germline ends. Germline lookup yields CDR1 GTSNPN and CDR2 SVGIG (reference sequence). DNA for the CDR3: TGTGCCTGGAGTGGCGGACCCGGTCAATATGAGCAGTTCTTC. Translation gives CAWSGGPGQYEQFF.

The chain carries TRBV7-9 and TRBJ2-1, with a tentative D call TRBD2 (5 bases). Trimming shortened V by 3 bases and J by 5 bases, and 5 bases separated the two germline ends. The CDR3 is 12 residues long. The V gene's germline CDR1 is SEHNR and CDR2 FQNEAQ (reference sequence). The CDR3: CASSFGDNEQFF. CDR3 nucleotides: TGTGCCAGCAGCTTCGGGGACAATGAGCAGTTCTTC. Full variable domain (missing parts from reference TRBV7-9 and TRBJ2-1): DTGVSQNPRHKITKRGQNVTFRCDPISEHNRLYWYRQTLGQGPEFLTYFQNEAQLEKSRLLSDRFSAERPKGSFSTLEIQRTEQGDSAMYLCASSFGDNEQFFGPGTRLTVL.

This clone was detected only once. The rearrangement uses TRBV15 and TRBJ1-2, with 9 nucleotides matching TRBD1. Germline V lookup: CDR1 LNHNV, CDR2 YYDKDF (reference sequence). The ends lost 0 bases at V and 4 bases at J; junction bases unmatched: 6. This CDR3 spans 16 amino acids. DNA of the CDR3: TGTGCCACCAGCAGAGACCGGACAGGGGCTGCCTATGGCTACACCTTC. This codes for CATSRDRTGAAYGYTF.

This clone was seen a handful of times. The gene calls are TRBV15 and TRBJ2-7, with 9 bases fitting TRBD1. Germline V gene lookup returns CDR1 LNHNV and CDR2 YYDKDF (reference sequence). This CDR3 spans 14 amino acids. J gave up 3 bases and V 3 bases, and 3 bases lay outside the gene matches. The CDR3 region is CATSRPGQGYEQYF. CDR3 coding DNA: TGTGCCACCAGCAGGCCGGGACAGGGCTACGAGCAGTACTTC.

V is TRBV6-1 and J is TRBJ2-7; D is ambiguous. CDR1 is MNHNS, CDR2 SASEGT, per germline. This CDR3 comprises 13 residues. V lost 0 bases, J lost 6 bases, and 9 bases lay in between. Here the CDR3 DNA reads TGTGCCAGCAGTGAAGCCGCGTGGAGCGAGCAGTACTTC. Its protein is CASSEAAWSEQYF.

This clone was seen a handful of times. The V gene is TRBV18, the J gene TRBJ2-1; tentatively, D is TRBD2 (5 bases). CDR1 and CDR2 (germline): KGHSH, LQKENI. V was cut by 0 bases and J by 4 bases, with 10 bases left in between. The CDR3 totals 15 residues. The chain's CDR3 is CASSPPSEGYNEQFF. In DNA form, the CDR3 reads TGTGCCAGCTCACCACCGAGCGAGGGTTACAATGAGCAGTTCTTC.

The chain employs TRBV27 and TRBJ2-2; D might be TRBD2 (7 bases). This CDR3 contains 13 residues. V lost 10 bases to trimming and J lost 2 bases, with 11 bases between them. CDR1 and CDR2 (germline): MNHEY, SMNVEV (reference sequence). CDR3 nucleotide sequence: TGTGCCACCCGGGGGGCAAACACCGGGGAGCTGTTTTTT. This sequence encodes CATRGANTGELFF.

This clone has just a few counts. The CDR3 spells CASSEARVGRNTQANYGYTF. CDR3 DNA: TGTGCCAGCAGTGAAGCGCGGGTAGGGAGAAATACCCAAGCTAACTATGGCTACACCTTC. V usage is TRBV6-1 and J usage is TRBJ1-2, with D uncertain. Germline assignment: CDR1 MNHNS and CDR2 SASEGT. CDR3 length: 20 amino acids. V lost 0 bases, J lost 0 bases, and 23 bases lay in between.

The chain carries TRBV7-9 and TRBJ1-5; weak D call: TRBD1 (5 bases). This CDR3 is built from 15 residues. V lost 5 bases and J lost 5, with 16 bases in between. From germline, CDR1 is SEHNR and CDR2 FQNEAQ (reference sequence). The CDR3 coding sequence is TGTGCCAGCAGCCAAGCGGGGGGTTGGGATCAGCCCCAGCATTTT. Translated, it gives CASSQAGGWDQPQHF.

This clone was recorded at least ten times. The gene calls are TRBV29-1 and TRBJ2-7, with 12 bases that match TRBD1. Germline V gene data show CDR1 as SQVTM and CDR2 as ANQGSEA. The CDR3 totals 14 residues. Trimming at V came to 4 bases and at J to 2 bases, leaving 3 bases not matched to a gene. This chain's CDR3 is CSVVGTGGAYEQYF. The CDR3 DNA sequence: TGCAGCGTTGTGGGGACAGGGGGCGCCTACGAGCAGTACTTC.

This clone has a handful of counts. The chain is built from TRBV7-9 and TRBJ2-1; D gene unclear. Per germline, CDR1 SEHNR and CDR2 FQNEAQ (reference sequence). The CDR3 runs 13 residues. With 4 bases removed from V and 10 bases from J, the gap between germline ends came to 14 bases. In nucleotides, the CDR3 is TGTGCCAGCAGCTCCTCACGACCGAAGGAGCAGTTCTTC. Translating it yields CASSSSRPKEQFF. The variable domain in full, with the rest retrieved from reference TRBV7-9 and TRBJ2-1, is DTGVSQNPRHKITKRGQNVTFRCDPISEHNRLYWYRQTLGQGPEFLTYFQNEAQLEKSRLLSDRFSAERPKGSFSTLEIQRTEQGDSAMYLCASSSSRPKEQFFGPGTRLTVL.

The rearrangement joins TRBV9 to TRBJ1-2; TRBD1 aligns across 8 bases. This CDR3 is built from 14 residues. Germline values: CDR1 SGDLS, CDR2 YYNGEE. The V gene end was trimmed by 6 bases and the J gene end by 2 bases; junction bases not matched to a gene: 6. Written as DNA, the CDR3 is TGTGCCAGCACGGGGACAGGCAACAACTATGGCTACACCTTC. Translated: CASTGTGNNYGYTF.

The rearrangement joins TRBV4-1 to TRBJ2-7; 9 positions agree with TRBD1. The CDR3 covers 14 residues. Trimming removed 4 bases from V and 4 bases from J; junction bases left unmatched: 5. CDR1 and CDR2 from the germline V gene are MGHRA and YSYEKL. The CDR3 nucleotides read TGCGCCAGCAGCCGAGAACAGGGGGCGTACGAGCAGTACTTC. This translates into CASSREQGAYEQYF.